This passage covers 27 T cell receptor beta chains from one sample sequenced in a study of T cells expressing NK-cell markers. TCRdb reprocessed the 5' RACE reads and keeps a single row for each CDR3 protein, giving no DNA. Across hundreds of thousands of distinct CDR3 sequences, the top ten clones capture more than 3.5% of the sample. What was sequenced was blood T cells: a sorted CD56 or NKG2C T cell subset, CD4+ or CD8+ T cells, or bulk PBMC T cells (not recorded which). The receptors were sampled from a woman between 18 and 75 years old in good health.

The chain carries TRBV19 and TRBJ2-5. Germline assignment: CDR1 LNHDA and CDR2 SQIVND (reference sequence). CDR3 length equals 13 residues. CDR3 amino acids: CASSRRSKETQYF.

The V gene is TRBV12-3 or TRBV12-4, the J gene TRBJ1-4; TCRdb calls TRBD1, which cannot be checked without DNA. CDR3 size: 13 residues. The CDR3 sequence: CASSLQGNEKLFF.

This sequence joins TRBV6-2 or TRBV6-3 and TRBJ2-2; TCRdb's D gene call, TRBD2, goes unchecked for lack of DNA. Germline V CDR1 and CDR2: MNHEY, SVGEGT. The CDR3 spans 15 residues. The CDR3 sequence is CASRPGTTNTGELFF.

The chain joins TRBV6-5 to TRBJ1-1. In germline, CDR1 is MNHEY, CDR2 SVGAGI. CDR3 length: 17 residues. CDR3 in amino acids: CASSYSELGYKNTEAFF.

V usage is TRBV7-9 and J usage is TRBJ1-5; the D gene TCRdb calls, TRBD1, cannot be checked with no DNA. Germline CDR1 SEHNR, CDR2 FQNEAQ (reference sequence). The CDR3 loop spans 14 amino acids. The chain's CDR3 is CASSQPGQNQPQHF. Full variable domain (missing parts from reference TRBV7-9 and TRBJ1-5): DTGVSQNPRHKITKRGQNVTFRCDPISEHNRLYWYRQTLGQGPEFLTYFQNEAQLEKSRLLSDRFSAERPKGSFSTLEIQRTEQGDSAMYLCASSQPGQNQPQHFGDGTRLSIL.

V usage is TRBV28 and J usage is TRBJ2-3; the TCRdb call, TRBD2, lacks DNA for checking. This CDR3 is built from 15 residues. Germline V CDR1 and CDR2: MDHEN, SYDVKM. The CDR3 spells CASNPPIGGTDTQYF.

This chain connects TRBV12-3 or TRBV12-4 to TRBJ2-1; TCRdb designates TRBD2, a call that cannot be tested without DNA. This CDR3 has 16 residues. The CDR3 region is CASSPLERGPSREQFF.

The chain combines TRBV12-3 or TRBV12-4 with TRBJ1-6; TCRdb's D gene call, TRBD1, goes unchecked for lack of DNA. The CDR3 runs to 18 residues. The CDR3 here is CASSLRARGYSYNSPLHF.

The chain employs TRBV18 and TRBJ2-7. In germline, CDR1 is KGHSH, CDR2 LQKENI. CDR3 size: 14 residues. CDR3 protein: CASSPMRGSYEQYF.

Here the CDR3 reads CASSSRDSWFQHF. The chain has TRBV14 and TRBJ1-5; with no DNA, the TCRdb D assignment of TRBD1 cannot be verified. Germline CDR1 and CDR2: SGHDN and FVKESK. There are 13 residues in the CDR3.

The CDR3 protein is CASSLNSGGYTF. This chain links TRBV7-2 with TRBJ1-2. The V gene's germline CDR1 is SGHTA and CDR2 FQGNSA. The CDR3 runs to 12 residues.

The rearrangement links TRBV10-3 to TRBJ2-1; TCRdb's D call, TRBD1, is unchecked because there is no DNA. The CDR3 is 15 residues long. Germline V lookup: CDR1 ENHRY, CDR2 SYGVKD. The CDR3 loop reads CAIWGGRGHGDEQFF.

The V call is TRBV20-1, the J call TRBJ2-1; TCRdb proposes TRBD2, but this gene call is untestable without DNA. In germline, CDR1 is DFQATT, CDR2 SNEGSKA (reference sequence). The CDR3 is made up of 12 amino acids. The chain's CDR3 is CSAPTTSSRQFF.

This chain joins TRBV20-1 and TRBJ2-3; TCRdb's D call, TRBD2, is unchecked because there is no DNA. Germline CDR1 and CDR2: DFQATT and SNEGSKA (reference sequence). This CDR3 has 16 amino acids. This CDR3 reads CSARDGLAGGVDTQYF.

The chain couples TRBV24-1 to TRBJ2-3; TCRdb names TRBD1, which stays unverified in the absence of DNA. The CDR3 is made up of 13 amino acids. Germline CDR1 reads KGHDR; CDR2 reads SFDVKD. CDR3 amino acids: CATSGTVPDTQYF.

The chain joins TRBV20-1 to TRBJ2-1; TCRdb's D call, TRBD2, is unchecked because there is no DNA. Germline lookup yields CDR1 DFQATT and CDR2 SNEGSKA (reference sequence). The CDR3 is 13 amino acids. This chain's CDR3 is CLAGTSTVYEQFF.

The CDR3 is CASSSQGLDTGELFF. The genes are TRBV7-2 and TRBJ2-2. Germline V gives CDR1 SGHTA, CDR2 FQGNSA. This CDR3 is 15 amino acids long.

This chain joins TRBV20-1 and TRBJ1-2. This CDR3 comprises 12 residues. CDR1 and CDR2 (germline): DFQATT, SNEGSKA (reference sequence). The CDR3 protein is CSARDGRNGYTF.

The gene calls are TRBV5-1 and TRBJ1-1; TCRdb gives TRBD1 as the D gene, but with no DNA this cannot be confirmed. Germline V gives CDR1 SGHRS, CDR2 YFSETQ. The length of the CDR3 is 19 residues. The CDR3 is CASSQGGSGTGGSRTEAFF.

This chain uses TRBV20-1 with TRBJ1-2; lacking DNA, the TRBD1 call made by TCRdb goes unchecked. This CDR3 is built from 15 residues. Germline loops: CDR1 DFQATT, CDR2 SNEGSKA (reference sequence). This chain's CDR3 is CSARDLAGGAYGYTF.

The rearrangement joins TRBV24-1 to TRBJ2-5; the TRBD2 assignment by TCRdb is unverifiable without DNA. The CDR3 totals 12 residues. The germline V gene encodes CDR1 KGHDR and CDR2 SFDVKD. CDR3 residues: CATSDVTGPVYF.

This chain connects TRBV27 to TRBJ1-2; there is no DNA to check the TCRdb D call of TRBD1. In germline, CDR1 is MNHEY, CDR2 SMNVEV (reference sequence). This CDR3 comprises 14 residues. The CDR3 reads CASSLSGTGNGYTF.

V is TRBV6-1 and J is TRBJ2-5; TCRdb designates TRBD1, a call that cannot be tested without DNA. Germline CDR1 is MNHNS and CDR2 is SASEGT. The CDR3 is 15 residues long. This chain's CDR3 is CASRPGTAYQETQYF.

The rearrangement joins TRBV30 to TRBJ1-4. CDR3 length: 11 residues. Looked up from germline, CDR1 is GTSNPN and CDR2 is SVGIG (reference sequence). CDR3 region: CAWNGGEKLFF.

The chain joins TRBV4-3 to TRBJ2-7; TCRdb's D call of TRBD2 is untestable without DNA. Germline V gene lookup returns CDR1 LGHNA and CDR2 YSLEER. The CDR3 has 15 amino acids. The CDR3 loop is CASSQGGGLAGEQYF.

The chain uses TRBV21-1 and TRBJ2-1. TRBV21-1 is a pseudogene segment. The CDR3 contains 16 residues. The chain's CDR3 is CASSNSAGGTYNEQFF.

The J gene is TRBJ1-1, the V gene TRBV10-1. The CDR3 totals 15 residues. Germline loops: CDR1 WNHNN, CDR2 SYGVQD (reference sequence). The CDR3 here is CLRMGGGEVTHEAFF.